Below are 8 T cell receptor beta chains sequenced from a single sample in a study of blood T cell repertoires in COVID-19. Here immunoSEQ multiplex PCR was the method, and the copy in TCRdb shows in-frame clones only, minus some. The sample has more than 85,000 clones, roughly 82% seen once; the top ten hold around 18%. Sequencing was performed on peripheral blood. The receptors here all came from a man at least 80 years old with acute or convalescent COVID-19.

V and J are TRBV24-1 and TRBJ2-1; unclear D gene. The germline CDR1 and CDR2 sequences are KGHDR and SFDVKD. The CDR3 length is 13 residues. The V end lost 9 bases, the J end lost 2 bases, and 10 bases lay between the germline ends. The CDR3 loop reads CATSVDTYNEQFF. CDR3 sequence (DNA): TGTGCCACCTCGGTTGATACCTACAATGAGCAGTTCTTC.

This sequence joins TRBV10-3 and TRBJ2-5, with D possibly TRBD1 on 6 matching bases. Germline V CDR1 and CDR2: ENHRY, SYGVKD. V was trimmed by 4 bases and J by 7 bases, leaving 19 bases between them. The CDR3 totals 15 residues. The CDR3 protein is CAISGEDRSKRTQYF. The DNA for the CDR3 is TGTGCCATCAGTGGGGAAGACAGGTCCAAGAGGACCCAGTACTTC.

The rearrangement joins TRBV23-1 to TRBJ1-6; possibly TRBD1 for D (5 bases). TRBV23-1 falls under the ORF class, with uncertain function. CDR3 length: 18 residues. Trimming removed 1 base from V and 4 bases from J, with 17 bases in between. The CDR3 bases are TGCGCCAGCAGTCAATGGGCTCATATGGACACATATAATTCACCCCTCCACTTT. This translates into CASSQWAHMDTYNSPLHF.

In this sample, this clone turned up a few times. This rearrangement joins TRBV7-9 to TRBJ1-2; D is unresolved. The CDR3 has 14 amino acids. Germline-derived CDR1 and CDR2 are SEHNR and FQNEAQ (reference sequence). V shed 0 bases and J shed 8 bases, with 13 bases lying between them. CDR3 in DNA: TGTGCCAGCAGCTTAGCCGGACGGGGTGGAGGCTACACCTTC. Translated, it gives CASSLAGRGGGYTF.

J is TRBJ2-7 and V is TRBV18; 7 positions match TRBD1. The germline V gene has CDR1 KGHSH and CDR2 LQKENI. The CDR3 contains 15 residues. After removal of 5 bases from V and 2 bases from J, the junction contained 9 bases not matched to a gene. The CDR3 reads CASSIDRVRTYEQYF. CDR3 DNA: TGTGCCAGCTCAATCGACAGGGTGCGGACCTACGAGCAGTACTTC. Looking up the rest from reference TRBV18 and TRBJ2-7 gives the full variable domain: NAGVMQNPRHLVRRRGQEARLRCSPMKGHSHVYWYRQLPEEGLKFMVYLQKENIIDESGMPKERFSAEFPKEGPSILRIQQVVRGDSAAYFCASSIDRVRTYEQYFGPGTRLTVT.

The chain is built from TRBV5-4 and TRBJ2-7; 16 bases align to TRBD2. Germline V lookup: CDR1 SGHNT, CDR2 YYREEE (reference sequence). The junction had 6 bases not matched to a gene; V was cut back by 0 bases and J by 6 bases. The CDR3 sequence is 17 residues long. The CDR3 sequence: CASSLEGLAGGTGEQYF. The DNA of the CDR3 is TGTGCCAGCAGCTTGGAGGGACTAGCGGGGGGGACGGGCGAGCAGTACTTC.

V gene TRBV30 combines with J gene TRBJ1-5; D is uncertain. Germline CDR1 is GTSNPN and CDR2 is SVGIG (reference sequence). The CDR3 has 13 residues. V lost 3 bases to trimming and J lost 9 bases, with 15 bases between them. CDR3: CAWSPSRRGPQHF. The CDR3, as DNA: TGTGCCTGGAGCCCTTCCCGGCGGGGGCCCCAGCATTTT. Combining the CDR3 with reference TRBV30 and TRBJ1-5 gives the whole variable domain SQTIHQWPATLVQPVGSPLSLECTVEGTSNPNLYWYRQAAGRGLQLLFYSVGIGQISSEVPQNLSASRPQDRQFILSSKKLLLSDSGFYLCAWSPSRRGPQHFGDGTRLSIL.

CDR3 protein: CASSDREGSPLHF. The CDR3 bases are TGTGCCAGTAGTGACAGAGAAGGGTCACCCCTCCACTTT. V gene TRBV19 combines with J gene TRBJ1-6; D perhaps matches TRBD1 (5 bases). The germline V gene has CDR1 LNHDA and CDR2 SQIVND (reference sequence). With 5 bases removed from V and 10 bases from J, the gap between germline ends came to 12 bases. The CDR3 is 13 residues long.